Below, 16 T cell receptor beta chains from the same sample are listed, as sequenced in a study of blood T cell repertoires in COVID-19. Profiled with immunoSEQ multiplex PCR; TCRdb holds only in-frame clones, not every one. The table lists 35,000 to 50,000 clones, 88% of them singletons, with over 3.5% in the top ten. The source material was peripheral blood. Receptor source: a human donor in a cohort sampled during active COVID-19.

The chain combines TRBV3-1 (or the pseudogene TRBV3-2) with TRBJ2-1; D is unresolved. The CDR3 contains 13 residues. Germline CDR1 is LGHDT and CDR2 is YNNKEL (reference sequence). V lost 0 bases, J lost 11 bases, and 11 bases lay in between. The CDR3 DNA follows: TGTGCCAGCAGCCAAGAGTCCGGAACTAAGCAGTTCTTC. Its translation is CASSQESGTKQFF.

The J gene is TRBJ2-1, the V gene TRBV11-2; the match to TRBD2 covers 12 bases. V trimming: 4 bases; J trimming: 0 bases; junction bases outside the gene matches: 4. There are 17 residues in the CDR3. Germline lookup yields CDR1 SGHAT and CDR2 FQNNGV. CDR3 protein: CASSSVTSGSSYNEQFF. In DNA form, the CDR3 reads TGTGCCAGCAGCTCAGTGACTAGCGGGAGCTCCTACAATGAGCAGTTCTTC.

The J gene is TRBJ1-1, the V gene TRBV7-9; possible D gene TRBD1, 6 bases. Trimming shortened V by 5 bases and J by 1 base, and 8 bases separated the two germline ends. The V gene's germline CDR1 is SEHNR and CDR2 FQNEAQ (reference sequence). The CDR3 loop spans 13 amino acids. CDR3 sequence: CASSTQGNTEAFF. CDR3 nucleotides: TGTGCCAGCAGCACACAGGGGAACACTGAAGCTTTCTTT.

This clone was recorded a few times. The CDR3 here is CASSLPGGWTEAFF. The CDR3 coding sequence is TGCGCCAGCAGCCTTCCAGGGGGTTGGACTGAAGCTTTCTTT. The V and J genes are TRBV4-1 and TRBJ1-1; 7 nucleotides agree with TRBD1. Trimming took 4 bases from V and 5 from J; bases not matched to a gene: 7. The CDR3 is 14 residues long. CDR1 and CDR2 (germline): MGHRA, YSYEKL.

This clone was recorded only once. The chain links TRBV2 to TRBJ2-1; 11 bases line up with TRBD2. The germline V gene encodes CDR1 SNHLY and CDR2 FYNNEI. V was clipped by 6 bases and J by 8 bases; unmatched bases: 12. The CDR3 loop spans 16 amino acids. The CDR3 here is CASRLEGTSGSHEQFF. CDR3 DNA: TGTGCCAGCAGATTAGAGGGCACTAGCGGGAGCCATGAGCAGTTCTTC. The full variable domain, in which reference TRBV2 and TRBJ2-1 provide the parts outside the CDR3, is EPEVTQTPSHQVTQMGQEVILRCVPISNHLYFYWYRQILGQKVEFLVSFYNNEISEKSEIFDDQFSVERPDGSNFTLKIRSTKLEDSAMYFCASRLEGTSGSHEQFFGPGTRLTVL.

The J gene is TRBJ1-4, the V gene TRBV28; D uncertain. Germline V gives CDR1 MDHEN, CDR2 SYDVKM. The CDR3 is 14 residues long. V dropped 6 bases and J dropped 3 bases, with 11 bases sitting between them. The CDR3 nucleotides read TGTGCCAGCAGGGCCCCTAGTTCTAATGAAAAACTGTTTTTT. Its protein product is CASRAPSSNEKLFF.

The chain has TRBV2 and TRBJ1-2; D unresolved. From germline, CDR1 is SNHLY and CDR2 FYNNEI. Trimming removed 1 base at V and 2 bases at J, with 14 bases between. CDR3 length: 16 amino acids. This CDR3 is CASSEGRGGQNYGYTF. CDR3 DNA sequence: TGTGCCAGCAGTGAAGGGCGTGGAGGCCAAAACTATGGCTACACCTTC.

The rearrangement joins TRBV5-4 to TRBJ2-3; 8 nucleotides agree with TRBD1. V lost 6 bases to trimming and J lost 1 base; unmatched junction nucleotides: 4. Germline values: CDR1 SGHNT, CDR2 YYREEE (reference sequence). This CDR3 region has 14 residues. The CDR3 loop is CASKDRGGTDTQYF. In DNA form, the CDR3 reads TGTGCCAGCAAAGACAGGGGAGGCACAGATACGCAGTATTTT.

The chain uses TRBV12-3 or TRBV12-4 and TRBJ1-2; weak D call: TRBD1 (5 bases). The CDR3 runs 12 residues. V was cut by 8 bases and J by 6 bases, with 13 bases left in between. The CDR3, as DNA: TGTGCCAGCCGGGGGGTTAGGAATGGCTACACCTTC. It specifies CASRGVRNGYTF.

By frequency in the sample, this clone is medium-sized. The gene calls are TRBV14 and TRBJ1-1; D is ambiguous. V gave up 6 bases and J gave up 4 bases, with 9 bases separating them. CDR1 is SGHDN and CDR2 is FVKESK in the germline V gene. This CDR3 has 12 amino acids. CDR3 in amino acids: CASRSLGTEAFF. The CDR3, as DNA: TGTGCCAGCAGGAGCCTCGGCACTGAAGCTTTCTTT.

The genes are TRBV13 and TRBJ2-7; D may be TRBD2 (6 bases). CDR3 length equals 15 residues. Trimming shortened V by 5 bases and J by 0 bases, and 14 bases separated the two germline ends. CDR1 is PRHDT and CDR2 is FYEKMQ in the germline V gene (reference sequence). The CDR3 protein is CASSPLRGSSYEQYF. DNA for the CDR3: TGTGCCAGCAGCCCGTTACGGGGGAGCTCCTACGAGCAGTACTTC.

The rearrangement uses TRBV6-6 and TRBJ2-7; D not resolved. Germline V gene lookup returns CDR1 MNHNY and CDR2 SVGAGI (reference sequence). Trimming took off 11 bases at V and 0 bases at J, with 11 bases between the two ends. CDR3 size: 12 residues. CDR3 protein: CASSVLSYEQYF. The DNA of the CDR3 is TGTGCCTCGTCGGTTCTCTCCTACGAGCAGTACTTC.

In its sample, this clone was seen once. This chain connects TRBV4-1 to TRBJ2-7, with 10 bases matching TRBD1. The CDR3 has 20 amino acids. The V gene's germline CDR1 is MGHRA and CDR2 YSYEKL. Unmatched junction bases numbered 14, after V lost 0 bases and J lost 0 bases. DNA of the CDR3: TGCGCCAGCAGCCAAGATCTGGACAGGGGGGTTTACACAACCTCCTACGAGCAGTACTTC. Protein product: CASSQDLDRGVYTTSYEQYF.

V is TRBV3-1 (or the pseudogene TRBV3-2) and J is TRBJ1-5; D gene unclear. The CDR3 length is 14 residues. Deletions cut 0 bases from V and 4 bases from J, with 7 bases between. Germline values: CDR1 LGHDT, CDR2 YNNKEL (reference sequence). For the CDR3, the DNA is TGTGCCAGCAGCCAAGATGGAGGGAATCAGCCCCAGCATTTT. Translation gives CASSQDGGNQPQHF.

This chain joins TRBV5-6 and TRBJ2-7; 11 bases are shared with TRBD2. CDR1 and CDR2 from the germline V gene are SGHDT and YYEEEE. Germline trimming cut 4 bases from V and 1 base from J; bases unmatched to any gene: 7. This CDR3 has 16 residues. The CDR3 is CASSGASGGPSYEQYF. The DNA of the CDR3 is TGTGCCAGCAGCGGAGCTAGCGGGGGGCCTTCCTACGAGCAGTACTTC.

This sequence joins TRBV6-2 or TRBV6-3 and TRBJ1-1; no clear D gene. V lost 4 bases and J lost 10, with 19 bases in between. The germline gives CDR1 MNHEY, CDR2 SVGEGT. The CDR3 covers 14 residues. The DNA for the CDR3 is TGTGCCAGCAGTTCACGCTCAGACACGGTGAGAGCTTTCTTT. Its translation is CASSSRSDTVRAFF.